Below, 11 T cell receptor beta chains from the same sample are listed, as sequenced in a study of cytomegalovirus exposure and HLA in healthy donors. 13 Jbeta primers and 60 Vbeta primers were used for the PCR. Clones were read by immunoSEQ multiplex PCR, and TCRdb kept only the in-frame ones, dropping some. This specimen shows 220,000 or so clones; the ten leading clones hold 0.9% to 1.4%. Source material: PBMCs. The receptors shown here come from a girl aged 2 to 10 in good health and CMV-seropositive.

This chain links TRBV7-3 with TRBJ2-1; D perhaps matches TRBD1 (5 bases). Trimming stripped 5 bases from V and 15 bases from J, with 23 bases between. In germline, CDR1 is SGHTA, CDR2 FQGTGA. The CDR3 is 14 residues long. CDR3 sequence: CASSQTVQVVLRFF. CDR3 nucleotides: TGTGCCAGCAGCCAGACAGTCCAAGTGGTGTTGCGGTTCTTC.

J is TRBJ1-2 and V is TRBV6-5; D unclear. The CDR3 runs 15 residues. CDR1 and CDR2 (germline): MNHEY, SVGAGI. V lost 5 bases and J 2 bases, leaving 15 bases between the germline ends. CDR3 protein: CASSKAVPANYGYTF. The CDR3 DNA is TGTGCCAGCAGTAAGGCGGTCCCCGCCAACTATGGCTACACCTTC.

The rearrangement links TRBV19 to TRBJ1-1, with D maybe TRBD1 (6 bases). There are 16 residues in the CDR3. The ends were cut back, 3 bases at V and 0 bases at J, with 14 bases in the middle. Germline CDR1 and CDR2: LNHDA and SQIVND (reference sequence). The CDR3 nucleotides read TGTGCCAGTAGTATCCCGGCGACAGGAATGAACACTGAAGCTTTCTTT. Protein product: CASSIPATGMNTEAFF.

The chain recombines TRBV4-1 with TRBJ2-5; TRBD1 aligns across 11 bases. The last part of the DNA fits TRBJ2-7 better; the J call may be wrong. The CDR3 sequence is 14 residues long. CDR1 and CDR2 from the germline V gene are MGHRA and YSYEKL. CDR3: CASSPRTGGDEQYF. The CDR3 DNA reads TGCGCCAGCAGCCCGCGGACAGGGGGCGACGAGCAGTACTTC.

The chain carries TRBV28 and TRBJ2-7; perhaps TRBD2 as D (6 bases). V lost 8 bases and J 3 bases, leaving 20 bases between the germline ends. CDR1 and CDR2 from the germline V gene are MDHEN and SYDVKM. CDR3 length: 15 residues. CDR3: CASVDQAGVGYEQYF. The CDR3 DNA sequence: TGTGCCAGCGTGGACCAAGCGGGTGTGGGCTACGAGCAGTACTTC.

The CDR3 loop is CASSLEARHGELFF. CDR3 DNA sequence: TGTGCCAGCAGCTTAGAGGCGAGGCACGGGGAGCTGTTTTTT. J is TRBJ2-2 and V is TRBV11-2; D uncertain. The CDR3 spans 14 residues. Trimming pared 0 bases from V and 7 bases from J, leaving 9 bases between. Germline values: CDR1 SGHAT, CDR2 FQNNGV.

The CDR3 sequence: CASSDTAGVQYF. The CDR3 DNA is TGTGCCAGCAGTGACACTGCGGGAGTGCAGTACTTC. J is TRBJ2-7 and V is TRBV6-4; the match to TRBD2 covers 7 bases. The junction had 4 bases not matched to a gene; V was cut back by 2 bases and J by 9 bases. The CDR3 is 12 residues long. Germline-derived CDR1 and CDR2 are MRHNA and SNTAGT.

The chain recombines TRBV27 with TRBJ2-7, with D possibly matching TRBD1 (6 bases). The V gene lost 4 bases and the J gene lost 2 bases, with 12 bases spanning the gap. The CDR3 is 14 residues long. CDR1 MNHEY and CDR2 SMNVEV come from the germline V gene (reference sequence). The CDR3 protein is CASSSPGHAYEQYF. The CDR3 DNA reads as TGTGCCAGCAGTTCTCCGGGACACGCCTACGAGCAGTACTTC.

As for this clone: The sample carries other DNA sequences with the same CDR3. The chain employs TRBV7-2 and TRBJ2-7, with TRBD2 matching over 7 bases. CDR3 length equals 15 residues. J lost 4 bases, V lost 1 base, and 7 bases had no gene match. The V gene's germline CDR1 is SGHTA and CDR2 FQGNSA. The CDR3 DNA reads as TGTGCCAGCAGCTTAGGGGGGGGGAGAGCTTACGAGCAGTACTTC. This sequence encodes CASSLGGGRAYEQYF.

The rearrangement joins TRBV4-2 to TRBJ2-5; D unresolved. Trimming cost V 0 bases and J 0 bases, with 8 bases left between them. Germline assignment: CDR1 LGHNA and CDR2 YNFKEQ. This CDR3 is 15 amino acids long. The CDR3 region is CASSQDATHQETQYF. The CDR3 region has the DNA TGTGCCAGCAGCCAAGATGCCACACACCAAGAGACCCAGTACTTC.

V and J are TRBV7-8 and TRBJ2-7; TRBD1 aligns across 9 bases. Trimming at V came to 5 bases and at J to 6 bases, leaving 14 bases not matched to a gene. The CDR3 covers 16 residues. Germline lookup yields CDR1 SGHVS and CDR2 FQNEAQ. This chain's CDR3 is CASSPLRGGQGVEQYF. For the CDR3, the DNA is TGTGCCAGCAGCCCTCTAAGAGGGGGACAGGGAGTCGAGCAGTACTTC.